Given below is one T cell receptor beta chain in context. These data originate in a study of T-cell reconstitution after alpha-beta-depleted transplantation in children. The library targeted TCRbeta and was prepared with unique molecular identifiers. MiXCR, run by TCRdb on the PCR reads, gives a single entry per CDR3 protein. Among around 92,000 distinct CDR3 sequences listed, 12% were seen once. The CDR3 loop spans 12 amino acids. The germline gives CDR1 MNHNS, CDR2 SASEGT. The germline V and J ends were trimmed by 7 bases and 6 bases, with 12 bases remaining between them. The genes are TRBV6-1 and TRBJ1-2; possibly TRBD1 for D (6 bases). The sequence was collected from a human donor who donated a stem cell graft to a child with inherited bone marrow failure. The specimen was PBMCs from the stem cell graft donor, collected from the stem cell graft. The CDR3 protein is CASIGQLDGYTF. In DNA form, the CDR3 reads TGTGCCAGCATTGGACAGTTGGATGGCTACACCTTC.